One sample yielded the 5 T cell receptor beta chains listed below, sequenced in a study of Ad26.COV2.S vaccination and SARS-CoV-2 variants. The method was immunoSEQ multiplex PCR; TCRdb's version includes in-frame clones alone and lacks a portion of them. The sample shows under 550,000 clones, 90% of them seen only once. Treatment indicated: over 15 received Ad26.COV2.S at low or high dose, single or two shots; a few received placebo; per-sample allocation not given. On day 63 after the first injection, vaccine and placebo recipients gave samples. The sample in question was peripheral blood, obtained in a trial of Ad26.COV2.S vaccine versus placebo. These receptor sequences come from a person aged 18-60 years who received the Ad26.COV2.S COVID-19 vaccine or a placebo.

CDR3 sequence (DNA): TGTGCCAGCAGTTTAAAAGGGAGGAATAATTCACCCCTCCACTTT. Its translation: CASSLKGRNNSPLHF. The rearrangement links TRBV27 to TRBJ1-6, with D unclear. The CDR3 consists of 15 residues. Trimming removed 2 bases at V and 5 bases at J, with 10 bases between. Germline V gene lookup returns CDR1 MNHEY and CDR2 SMNVEV (reference sequence).

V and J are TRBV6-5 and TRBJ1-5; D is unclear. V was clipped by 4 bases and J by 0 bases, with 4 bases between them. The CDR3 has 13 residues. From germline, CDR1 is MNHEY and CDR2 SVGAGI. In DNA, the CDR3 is TGTGCCAGCAGTTCCCTTAGCAATCAGCCCCAGCATTTT. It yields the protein CASSSLSNQPQHF.

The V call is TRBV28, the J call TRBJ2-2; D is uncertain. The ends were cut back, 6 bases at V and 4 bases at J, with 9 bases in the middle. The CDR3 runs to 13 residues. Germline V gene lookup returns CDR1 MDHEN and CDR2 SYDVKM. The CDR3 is CASRHWGTGELFF. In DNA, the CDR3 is TGTGCCAGCAGGCACTGGGGCACCGGGGAGCTGTTTTTT.

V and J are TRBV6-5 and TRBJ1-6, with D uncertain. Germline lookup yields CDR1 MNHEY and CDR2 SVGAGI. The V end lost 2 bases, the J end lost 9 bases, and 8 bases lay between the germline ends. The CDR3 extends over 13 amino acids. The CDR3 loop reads CASSYRPSSPLHF. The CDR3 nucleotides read TGTGCCAGCAGTTACCGTCCGTCTTCACCCCTCCACTTT.

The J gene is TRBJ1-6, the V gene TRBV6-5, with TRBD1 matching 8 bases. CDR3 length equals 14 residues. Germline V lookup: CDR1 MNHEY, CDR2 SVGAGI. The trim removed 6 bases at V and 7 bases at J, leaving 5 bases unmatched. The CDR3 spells CASRTGDGNSPLHF. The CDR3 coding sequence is TGTGCCAGCAGGACAGGGGATGGGAATTCACCCCTCCACTTT.